This TCR beta chain comes out of a study of blood T cells in healthy people across ages. A sample-barcoded 5' primer and a J-beta primer mix were used in a second PCR of roughly 7 to 11 cycles. TCRdb processed the 5' RACE reads anew with MiXCR; each CDR3 protein has one entry. The sample consists of around 1,900,000 distinct CDR3 sequences, about 39% of them appearing once. V shed 4 bases and J 1 base; nucleotides not matched to a gene: 6. Germline CDR1 and CDR2: LGHNA and YSLEER. The CDR3 loop spans 15 amino acids. This chain connects TRBV4-3 to TRBJ1-1; 7 nucleotides line up with TRBD1. Sequenced input: blood. The clonotype comes from a human donor in good health. Here the CDR3 DNA reads TGCGCCAGCAGCCGTAGCAGGGGGAGGAACACTGAAGCTTTCTTT. Its protein is CASSRSRGRNTEAFF.